Reported below is one T cell receptor beta chain. Antigen unknown. Sample time point: sample taken at primary tumor resection. The study sequenced unsorted whole RNA from tumor, nontumor lung or frozen PBMC. The donors were fewer than 80 patients with non-small cell lung cancer that was early-stage and untreated. The CDR3 is 14 amino acids. Looked up from germline, CDR1 is LGHNA and CDR2 is YNFKEQ. The V end lost 0 bases, the J end lost 2 bases, and 7 bases lay between the germline ends. These data belong to a study of spatial heterogeneity in lung cancer. Study results and caveats: Relative to follow-up, resection was when ubiquitous expanded tumor TCRs appeared more in blood.

Carried by each TCR cDNA molecule was a unique molecular identifier. MiXCR was run by TCRdb on the 5' RACE reads, yielding one entry per CDR3 protein. Of 55,000 to 75,000 distinct CDR3 sequences listed, approximately 8.9% are singletons. This TCR derives from a female donor with early-stage non-small cell lung cancer. The sequencing here drew on PBMCs, taken at surgery. This sequence joins TRBV4-2 and TRBJ1-2; a possible D gene is TRBD1 (5 bases). CDR3 sequence: CASSQDRVNYGYTF. The CDR3 coding sequence is TGTGCCAGCAGCCAAGACAGGGTAAACTATGGCTACACCTTC.